This T cell receptor beta chain comes out of a study of blood T cell repertoires in COVID-19. Study details: Some COVID-19 samples were acute and others convalescent; all came from the United States, Italy and Spain. T cells, B-cell-depleted T cells, or PBMCs provided the cDNA or gDNA that served as material.

The V end was cut by 6 bases, the J end by 2 bases, with 8 bases between. This CDR3 region has 13 residues. Original processing notes: Using reference gene primer amplification, nucleated cell counts were estimated. The table came from immunoSEQ multiplex PCR; TCRdb's copy has only in-frame clones and leaves some out. V and J calls and clone size are given by that table; D and trimming were obtained from the DNA. The sample gives some 64,000 clones, more than 75% of which show up once; around 5.3% is in the top ten. The chain combines TRBV12-3 or TRBV12-4 with TRBJ1-3; D uncertain. The sequence came from a human donor in a cohort sampled during active COVID-19. Sequencing was performed on peripheral blood. The CDR3 spells CASSRVAGNTIYF. For the CDR3, the DNA is TGTGCCAGCAGCCGCGTAGCTGGAAACACCATATATTTT.